The present entry profiles one T cell receptor (beta chain) with its context. This clonotype was counted many times. Its antigen is currently not known. No much larger clonotype is one base removed from it; base qualities were not supplied. Graves' hyperthyroidism was defined as stable when no progression to ophthalmopathy occurred over 18 months of follow-up. Hyperthyroidism patients were newly diagnosed, had a disease duration of under 2 months, and were aged 18 to 65 years. Any patient with an uncontrolled infection, another autoimmune disease, pregnancy or lactation was excluded. Diagnoses relied on clinical symptoms, serum thyroxine and TRAb, thyroid ultrasound and orbital computed tomography. Ficoll-Paque density gradient centrifugation was used to isolate PBMCs from 10 ml of fresh peripheral blood. Total RNA was extracted with Trizol reagent, and quality was checked on an Agilent 2100 Bioanalyzer.

These data originate in a study of T cells in Graves' hyperthyroidism and ophthalmopathy (dated by TCRdb to between 2017 and 2020). Study-wide context: Peripheral blood samples were taken at the time of initial diagnosis, prior to any treatment. To identify distinguishing TCR V-J signatures, a discovery cohort of roughly 100 patients was used, comprising 43 with Graves' ophthalmopathy and approximately 57 with stable Graves' hyperthyroidism. Prospective prediction of ophthalmopathy was tested in an independent validation cohort of 18 to 20 hyperthyroidism patients and 17 patients who later progressed to ophthalmopathy. The 100 discovery patients were randomly divided into training and test sets at a 7:3 ratio. In several Graves' hyperthyroidism patients, the study also compared T-cell repertoires from thyroid tissue with T-cell repertoires from blood. Following sampling, methimazole starting at 30 mg daily was given to hyperthyroidism patients, and high-dose intravenous methylprednisolone was given to ophthalmopathy patients. According to the paper, TCR Vbeta CDR3 sequencing was carried out on about 140 peripheral blood samples, which came from under 50 ophthalmopathy, about 75 hyperthyroidism and some 17 progressor patients.

The TCR beta CDR3 regions were amplified from the RNA transcripts. A first-round RT-PCR of the TCR CDR3 used the HTBI primer set with the Qiagen OneStep RT-PCR kit. The libraries were constructed in a second round of multiplex PCR and then size-selected and purified. The libraries were sequenced on an Illumina HiSeq2000 using paired-end 100 bp reads. As for the authors' bioinformatics: SOAPnuke was used to process the raw data, removing reads that contained adapters or uncalled bases, had a mean Phred below 15, or lacked an exact match to the constant primer or identifier. COPE v1.2.5 was used to merge high-quality paired reads, and clonotypes were defined as unique nucleotide sequences. Clonotypes were aligned to IMGT TRBV, TRBD and TRBJ reference segments using MiTCR v1.1. Analysis was restricted to V-J combinations with a frequency above 0.0001, which covered 99.2% of repertoires. The TCS score was defined as the ratio of F50 (clonal expansion) to E x V (chaos), calculated using BLOSUM62-based TCRdist between CDR3 peptides within each V-J. Welch's t-statistics and random forest reduced 450 to 600 V-J features to about 12, which were used in a naive Bayes classifier (R e1071). Clones were called with MiXCR by TCRdb after fastp trimmed the public reads at Q25, and only in-frame beta chains were retained. Rows with one shared CDR3 protein collapse into an entry with the most common genes and DNA. The V and J calls follow TCRdb's processing rather than the paper's. For this sample the table gives under 400,000 distinct CDR3 sequences, of which over 11% were detected only once. The ten largest make up roughly 9.6% of the sample.

What the study reported, not specific to this receptor: Sample size was not statistically predetermined, and blinding of investigators to group allocation was not performed. Most expanded thyroid clonotypes (frequency above 0.001) were also found in blood, which suggests that blood repertoires may mirror thyroid immune responses. A 13 V-J signature model separated ophthalmopathy from stable hyperthyroidism, with around 91% sensitivity and 81.08% specificity in cross-validation and 80%/75% in testing. During validation, the model predicted progression to ophthalmopathy a median of about 6.3 months ahead of onset, with almost 71% sensitivity and 72% to 80% specificity.

Unmatched junction bases come to 8, with V trimmed by 5 bases and J by 0 bases. Counted from cysteine to phenylalanine, this CDR3 has 16 amino acids. This entry keeps only the CDR3 DNA: 48 bases, framed from base 1. Taken from the germline V gene, the CDR1 and CDR2 loops are SGHTA and FQGTGA. The sequencing sample was made of blood. The clonotype was recovered from a woman aged 55-70 years with Graves' hyperthyroidism. This chain joins TRBV7-3 to TRBJ2-3; 7 middle bases align to TRBD2. The CDR3 region: CASSTTQRGSTDTQYF. The bases are TGTGCCAGCAGCACAACTCAGCGGGGCAGCACAGATACGCAGTATTTT.